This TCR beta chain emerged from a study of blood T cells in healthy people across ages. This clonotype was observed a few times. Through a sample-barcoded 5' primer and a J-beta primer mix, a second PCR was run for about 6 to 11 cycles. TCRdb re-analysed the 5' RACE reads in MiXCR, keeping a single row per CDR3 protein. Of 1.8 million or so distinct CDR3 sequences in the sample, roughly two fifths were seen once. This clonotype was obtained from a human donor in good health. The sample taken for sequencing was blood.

In DNA form, the CDR3 reads TGTGCCAGCTCGGGGAGTAGGCCTGGGTACGAGCAGTACTTC. It codes for CASSGSRPGYEQYF. The rearrangement links TRBV13 to TRBJ2-7, with D tentatively TRBD2 (5 bases). V shed 8 bases and J shed 4 bases, with 18 bases lying between them. Germline V gene lookup returns CDR1 PRHDT and CDR2 FYEKMQ (reference sequence). There are 14 residues in the CDR3. The full variable domain, rest sourced from reference TRBV13 and TRBJ2-7, is AAGVIQSPRHLIKEKRETATLKCYPIPRHDTVYWYQQGPGQDPQFLISFYEKMQSDKGSIPDRFSAQQFSDYHSELNMSSLELGDSALYFCASSGSRPGYEQYFGPGTRLTVT.